This TCR beta chain was sequenced in a study of blood T cell repertoires in COVID-19. The CDR3 contains 11 residues. Germline V CDR1 and CDR2: SGDLS, YYNGEE. The ends were cut back, 4 bases at V and 9 bases at J, with 11 bases in the middle. Clones were read by immunoSEQ multiplex PCR, and TCRdb kept only the in-frame ones, dropping some. The table has nearly 300,000 clones, 65% to 85% seen once. The clonotype comes from a human donor with COVID-19, enrolled during active disease. The donor label of this sample is uncertain. This chain joins TRBV9 and TRBJ2-7; D is perhaps TRBD1 (5 bases). Sequenced sample: peripheral blood. CDR3 amino acids: CASSPGQGQYF. The CDR3 region has the DNA TGTGCCAGCAGCCCAGGTCAGGGGCAGTACTTC.